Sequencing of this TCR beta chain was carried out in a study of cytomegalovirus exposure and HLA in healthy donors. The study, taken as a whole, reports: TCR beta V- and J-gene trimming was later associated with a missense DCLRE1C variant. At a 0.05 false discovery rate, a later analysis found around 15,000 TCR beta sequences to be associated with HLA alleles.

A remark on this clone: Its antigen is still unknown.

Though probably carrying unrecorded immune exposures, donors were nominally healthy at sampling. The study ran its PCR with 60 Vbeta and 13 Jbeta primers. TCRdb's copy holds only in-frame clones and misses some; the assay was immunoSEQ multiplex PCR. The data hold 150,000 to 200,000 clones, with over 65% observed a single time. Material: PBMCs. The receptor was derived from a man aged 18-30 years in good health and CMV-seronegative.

Here the CDR3 DNA reads TGTGCCAGTAGTAGAAGGGGCAGGGGGATCCAAGAGACCCAGTACTTC. It yields the protein CASSRRGRGIQETQYF. The V call is TRBV19, the J call TRBJ2-5; 7 bases agree with TRBD1. The germline V gene has CDR1 LNHDA and CDR2 SQIVND (reference sequence). V was pared by 4 bases and J by 1 base, with 9 bases of the junction left unmatched. This CDR3 is 16 amino acids long.